The rows below give T cell receptor beta chains drawn from one sample of a study of CD4 T cells in relation to SARS-CoV-2 and coronaviruses. Their recognized antigens are unknown. Only in-frame clones appear in the TCRdb table, and some are missing; sequencing was by immunoSEQ multiplex PCR. The sample shows tens of thousands of clones, roughly 73% of them seen only once. Sequenced sample: memory CD4+ T cells from PBMCs, cultured in vitro. These receptor sequences come from an adult with COVID-19. CDR3s include the opening cysteine and the closing phenylalanine or tryptophan. The D gene is left open where the match is weak. Only part of the rows carry a size: once, few, many, or a class if the clone is expanded.

D gene | J gene | clone size | V gene | CDR3 DNA | CDR3 protein
TRBD2 | TRBJ2-1 | . | TRBV7-3 | TGTGCCAGCAGCCCCGGGGGGAGCTCCTACAATGAGCAGTTCTTC | CASSPGGSSYNEQFF
. | TRBJ2-5 | . | TRBV24-1 | TGTGCCACCAGTGATCCAGGGGGGGCCGAAGAGACCCAGTACTTC | CATSDPGGAEETQYF
TRBD1 | TRBJ2-7 | . | TRBV5-1 | TGCGCCAGCAGCTTGGGGACAGGGGGCCCCGTCTCCTACGAGCAGTACTTC | CASSLGTGGPVSYEQYF
. | TRBJ2-5 | . | TRBV28 | TGTGCCAGCAGTTTGGTAGCGGCCTACCAAGAGACCCAGTACTTC | CASSLVAAYQETQYF
. | TRBJ1-6 | once | TRBV19 | TGTGCCAGTAGTACATCCGGGCCTCTGGGGTCACCCCTCCACTTT | CASSTSGPLGSPLHF
. | TRBJ2-5 | once | TRBV19 | TGTGCCAGTAGTATGGACAGTCCCCGGACCCAGTACTTC | CASSMDSPRTQYF
TRBD1 | TRBJ2-3 | . | TRBV11-2 | TGTGCCAGCAGCCCCTGGACAGGGGGGGCCCAAGATACGCAGTATTTT | CASSPWTGGAQDTQYF
TRBD1 | TRBJ1-2 | . | TRBV6-5 | TGTGCCAGCAGAAAGGACAGGAACTATGGCTACACCTTC | CASRKDRNYGYTF
. | TRBJ1-2 | . | TRBV5-3 | TGTGCCAGAAGCTTGAGCTATGGCTACACCTTC | CARSLSYGYTF
TRBD1 | TRBJ2-7 | . | TRBV28 | TGTGCCAGCAGTTTGAGGGACAGGGTCCACGAGCAGTACTTC | CASSLRDRVHEQYF
TRBD2 | TRBJ2-2 | . | TRBV7-3 | TGTGCCAGCAGCTTAGTGTCGGGAGGAAGGGGAACCGGGGAGCTGTTTTTT | CASSLVSGGRGTGELFF
. | TRBJ2-1 | . | TRBV2 | TGTGCCAGCAGTGAAGGGCTGTATGGGCAGGCCAGGTCCCTTTACAATGAGCAGTTCTTC | CASSEGLYGQARSLYNEQFF
. | TRBJ2-7 | once | TRBV6-2/TRBV6-3 | TGTGCCAGCAGCATGGGGAGGGGGATACGACTGACAGACTACGAGCAGTACTTC | CASSMGRGIRLTDYEQYF
TRBD1 | TRBJ2-5 | . | TRBV11-2 | TGTGCCAGCAGCTTATATAAGACAGGGGGGGCTGGGGAGACCCAGTACTTC | CASSLYKTGGAGETQYF
. | TRBJ2-1 | once | TRBV6-2/TRBV6-3 | TGTGCCAGCAGTTTCCTACGTCAGGATGAGCAGTTCTTC | CASSFLRQDEQFF
TRBD1 | TRBJ2-3 | . | TRBV9 | TGTGCCAGCAGCGTAGCTACAGGGGTTCAAGATACGCAGTATTTT | CASSVATGVQDTQYF
. | TRBJ2-1 | . | TRBV5-1 | TGCGCCAGCAGCTTGGAGGGGAGCTCCTACAATGAGCAGTTCTTC | CASSLEGSSYNEQFF
. | TRBJ1-2 | . | TRBV9 | TGTGCCAGCAGCCCCACGGACGGACACTATGGCTACACCTTC | CASSPTDGHYGYTF
. | TRBJ2-1 | . | TRBV5-4 | TGTGCCAGCAGCTTCTTGAGCGGGCGCAATGAGCAGTTCTTC | CASSFLSGRNEQFF
. | TRBJ1-2 | . | TRBV5-4 | TGTGCCAGCAGCTCGGGACGGCATTATGGCTACACCTTC | CASSSGRHYGYTF
. | TRBJ1-1 | . | TRBV28 | TGTGCCAGCAGTTTAAGTGTGGTGAGCGCTTTCTTT | CASSLSVVSAFF
. | TRBJ2-7 | . | TRBV13 | TGTGCCAGCAGCGGCGGGAAGGCGGTTTACGAGCAGTACTTC | CASSGGKAVYEQYF
. | TRBJ2-1 | . | TRBV4-1 | TGCGCCAGCAGTACCCTTACCCTGGGTAGCTACAATGAGCAGTTCTTC | CASSTLTLGSYNEQFF
. | TRBJ2-3 | . | TRBV5-1 | TGCGCCAGCAGCCTTAACCCGAGACTAGATCGCGATACGCAGTATTTT | CASSLNPRLDRDTQYF
. | TRBJ2-4 | . | TRBV28 | TGTGCCAGCAGTTTATCAGAAAACATTCAGTACTTC | CASSLSENIQYF
. | TRBJ2-5 | . | TRBV6-5 | TGTGCCAGCAGCCCCGGGGGAGAGACCCAGTACTTC | CASSPGGETQYF
TRBD1 | TRBJ2-1 | . | TRBV7-3 | TGTGCCAGCAGCCCTACCGGGACAGGGAAACGGTACAATGAGCAGTTCTTC | CASSPTGTGKRYNEQFF
. | TRBJ1-4 | once | TRBV11-2 | TGTGCCAGCAGCTTAGCAGGGGACTATAATGAAAAACTGTTTTTT | CASSLAGDYNEKLFF
. | TRBJ1-6 | once | TRBV3-1/TRBV3-2 | TGTGCCAGCAGCCAAGCCCTGACGGGACGGATGAATTCACCCCTCCACTTT | CASSQALTGRMNSPLHF
TRBD1 | TRBJ1-1 | once | TRBV18 | TGTGCCAGCTCACCCACAGGGGGCGCGAGGGACACTGAAGCTTTCTTT | CASSPTGGARDTEAFF
. | TRBJ2-5 | once | TRBV4-2 | TGTGCCAGCAGCCCGGCGGAGACCCAGTACTTC | CASSPAETQYF
TRBD2 | TRBJ2-3 | . | TRBV24-1 | TGTGCCACCAGTCGGACTAGCGGGAATATGGATACGCAGTATTTT | CATSRTSGNMDTQYF
TRBD2 | TRBJ2-1 | . | TRBV5-4 | TGTGCCAGCAGCTCGGGACTAGCGGGGGGCTACAATGAGCAGTTCTTC | CASSSGLAGGYNEQFF
TRBD2 | TRBJ2-3 | . | TRBV7-7 | TGTGCCAGCAGCTTAAAGCCGCCGGGGACTAGCGGGAGTCGGGATACGCAGTATTTT | CASSLKPPGTSGSRDTQYF
TRBD2 | TRBJ2-6 | . | TRBV2 | TGTGCCAGCAGCTCGGGGGGCTCTGGGGCCAACGTCCTGACTTTC | CASSSGGSGANVLTF
TRBD2 | TRBJ2-1 | . | TRBV5-6 | TGTGCCAGCAGCTCTCGGACTAGCGGGAGAGTTGCCTACAATGAGCAGTTCTTC | CASSSRTSGRVAYNEQFF
. | TRBJ1-2 | . | TRBV5-4 | TGTGCCAGCAGTCAGGATAACTATGGCTACACCTTC | CASSQDNYGYTF
. | TRBJ1-2 | . | TRBV24-1 | TGTGCCACCAGTGATTCGACAGACCTATATGGCTACACCTTC | CATSDSTDLYGYTF
. | TRBJ1-5 | once | TRBV15 | TGTGCCACCAGCAGCATGGGGGGCGTGGGCAATCAGCCCCAGCATTTT | CATSSMGGVGNQPQHF
TRBD1 | TRBJ1-2 | . | TRBV29-1 | TGCAGCGTTGAGCGGGACAGACCTAACTATGGCTACACCTTC | CSVERDRPNYGYTF
TRBD1 | TRBJ2-1 | . | TRBV28 | TGTGCCAGCAGTAACAGGGGGAGAAGCTCCTACAATGAGCAGTTCTTC | CASSNRGRSSYNEQFF
. | TRBJ2-4 | . | TRBV4-1 | TGCGCCAGCAGACTTGGACCAACGGAAAACATTCAGTACTTC | CASRLGPTENIQYF
. | TRBJ2-7 | . | TRBV20-1 | TGCAGTGCTGTACTAGGGGATCGGAAGTACTTC | CSAVLGDRKYF
TRBD2 | TRBJ2-7 | . | TRBV6-4 | TGTGCCAGCTCCCCTCCTTCCCCTAGCGGGAACTCCTACGAGCAGTACTTC | CASSPPSPSGNSYEQYF
. | TRBJ1-4 | . | TRBV5-1 | TGCGCCAGCAGCCTCCCCCCCACGGACGGTGCAACTAATGAAAAACTGTTTTTT | CASSLPPTDGATNEKLFF
TRBD2 | TRBJ2-7 | once | TRBV7-8 | TGTGCCAGCAGCTTAGTGGGGGGGACCTACGAGCAGTACTTC | CASSLVGGTYEQYF